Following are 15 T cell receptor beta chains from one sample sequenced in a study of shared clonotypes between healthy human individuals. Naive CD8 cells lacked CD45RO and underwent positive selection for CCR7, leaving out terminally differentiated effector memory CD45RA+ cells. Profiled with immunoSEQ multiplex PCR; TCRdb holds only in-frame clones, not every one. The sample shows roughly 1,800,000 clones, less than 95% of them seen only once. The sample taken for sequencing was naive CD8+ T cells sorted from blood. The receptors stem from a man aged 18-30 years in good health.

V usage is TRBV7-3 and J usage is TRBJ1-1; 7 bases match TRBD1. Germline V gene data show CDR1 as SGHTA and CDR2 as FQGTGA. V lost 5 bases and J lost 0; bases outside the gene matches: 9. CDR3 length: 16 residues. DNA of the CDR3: TGTGCCAGCAGCGAGACAGGGCCACCCATGAACACTGAAGCTTTCTTT. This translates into CASSETGPPMNTEAFF.

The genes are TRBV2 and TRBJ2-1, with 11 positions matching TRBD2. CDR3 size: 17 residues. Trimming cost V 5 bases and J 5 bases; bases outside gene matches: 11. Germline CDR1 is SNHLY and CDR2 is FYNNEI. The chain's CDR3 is CASSSIIAGGPDNEQFF. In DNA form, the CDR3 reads TGTGCCAGCAGTTCCATTATAGCGGGAGGGCCTGACAATGAGCAGTTCTTC.

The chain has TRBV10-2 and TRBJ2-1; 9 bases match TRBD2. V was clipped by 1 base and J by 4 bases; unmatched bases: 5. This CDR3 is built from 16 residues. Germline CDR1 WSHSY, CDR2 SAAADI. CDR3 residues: CASSELGSGSYNEQFF. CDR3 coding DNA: TGCGCCAGCAGTGAGTTAGGTAGCGGGAGTTACAATGAGCAGTTCTTC.

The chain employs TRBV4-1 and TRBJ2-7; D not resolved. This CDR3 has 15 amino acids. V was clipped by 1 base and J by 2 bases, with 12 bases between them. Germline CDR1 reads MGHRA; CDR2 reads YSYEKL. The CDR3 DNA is TGCGCCAGCAGCCAAGCTTTCCTGGCGGCCTACGAGCAGTACTTC. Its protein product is CASSQAFLAAYEQYF.

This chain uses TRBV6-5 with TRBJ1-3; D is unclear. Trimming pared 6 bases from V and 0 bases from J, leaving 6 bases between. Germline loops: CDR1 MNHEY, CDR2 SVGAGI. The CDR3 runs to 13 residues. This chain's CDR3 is CASSGISGNTIYF. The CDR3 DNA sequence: TGTGCCAGCAGCGGGATCTCTGGAAACACCATATATTTT.

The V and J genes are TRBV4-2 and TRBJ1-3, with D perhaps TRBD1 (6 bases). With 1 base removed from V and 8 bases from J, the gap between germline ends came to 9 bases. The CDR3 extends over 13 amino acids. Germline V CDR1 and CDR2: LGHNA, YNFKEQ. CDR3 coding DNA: TGTGCCAGCAGCCAAGGGGGGGCAGACACCATATATTTT. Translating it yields CASSQGGADTIYF.

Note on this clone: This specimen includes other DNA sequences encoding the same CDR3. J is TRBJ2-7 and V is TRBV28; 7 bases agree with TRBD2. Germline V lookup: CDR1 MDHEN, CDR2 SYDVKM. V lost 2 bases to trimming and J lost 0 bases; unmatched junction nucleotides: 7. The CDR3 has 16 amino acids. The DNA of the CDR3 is TGTGCCAGCAGTTTAGGTTGGGAGGGTTCCTCCTACGAGCAGTACTTC. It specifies CASSLGWEGSSYEQYF.

The CDR3 DNA follows: TGCGCCAGCAGCCACGGGACACTTGGCACTGAAGCTTTCTTT. Its translation: CASSHGTLGTEAFF. The chain has TRBV4-3 and TRBJ1-1, with a tentative D call TRBD1 (6 bases). Germline CDR1 LGHNA, CDR2 YSLEER. This CDR3 is 14 amino acids long. Between the trimmed V and J ends, which lost 3 bases and 4 bases, there was a span of 12 bases.

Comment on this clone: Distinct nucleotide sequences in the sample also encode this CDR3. The CDR3 region is CASSLYGYEQYF. The CDR3 nucleotides read TGTGCCAGCAGCTTATACGGGTACGAGCAGTACTTC. This sequence joins TRBV7-9 and TRBJ2-7; D gene ambiguous. Per germline, CDR1 SEHNR and CDR2 FQNEAQ (reference sequence). The CDR3 has 12 amino acids. Trimming took 2 bases from V and 4 from J, leaving 6 bases between them.

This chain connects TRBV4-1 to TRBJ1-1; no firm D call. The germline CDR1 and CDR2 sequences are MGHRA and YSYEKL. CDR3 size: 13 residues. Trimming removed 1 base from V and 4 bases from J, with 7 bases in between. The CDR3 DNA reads TGCGCCAGCAGCCAAGCTGTAAGCACTGAAGCTTTCTTT. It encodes CASSQAVSTEAFF.

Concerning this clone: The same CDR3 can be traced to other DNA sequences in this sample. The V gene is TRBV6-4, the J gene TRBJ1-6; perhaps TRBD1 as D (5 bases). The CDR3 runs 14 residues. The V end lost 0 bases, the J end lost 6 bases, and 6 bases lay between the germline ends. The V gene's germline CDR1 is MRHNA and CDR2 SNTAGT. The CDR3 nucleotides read TGTGCCAGCAGTGACTCAGGGGTTAATTCACCCCTCCACTTT. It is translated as CASSDSGVNSPLHF.

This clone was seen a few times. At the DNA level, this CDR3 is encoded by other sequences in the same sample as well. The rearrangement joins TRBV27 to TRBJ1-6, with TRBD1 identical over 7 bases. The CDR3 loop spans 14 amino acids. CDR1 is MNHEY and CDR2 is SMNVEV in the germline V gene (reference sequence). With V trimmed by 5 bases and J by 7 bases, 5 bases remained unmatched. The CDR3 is CASSLQGSNSPLHF. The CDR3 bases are TGTGCCAGCAGTCTACAGGGGAGCAATTCACCCCTCCACTTT.

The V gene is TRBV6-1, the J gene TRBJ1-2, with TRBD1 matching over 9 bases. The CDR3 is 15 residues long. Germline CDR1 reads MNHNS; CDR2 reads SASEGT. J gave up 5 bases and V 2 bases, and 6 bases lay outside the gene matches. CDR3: CASSEWTGEWYGYTF. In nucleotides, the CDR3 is TGTGCCAGCAGTGAATGGACAGGGGAATGGTATGGCTACACCTTC.

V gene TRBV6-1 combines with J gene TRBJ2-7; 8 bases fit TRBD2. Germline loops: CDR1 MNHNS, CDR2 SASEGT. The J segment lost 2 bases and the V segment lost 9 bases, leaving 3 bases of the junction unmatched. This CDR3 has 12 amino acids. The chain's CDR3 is CASRGGPYEQYF. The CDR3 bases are TGTGCCAGTCGCGGGGGGCCCTACGAGCAGTACTTC.

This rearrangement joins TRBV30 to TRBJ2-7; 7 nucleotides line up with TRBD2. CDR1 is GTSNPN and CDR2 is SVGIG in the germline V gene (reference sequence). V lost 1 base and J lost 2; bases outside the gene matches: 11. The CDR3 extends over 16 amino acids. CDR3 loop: CAWSGGLVLNPYEQYF. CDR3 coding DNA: TGTGCCTGGAGTGGCGGACTAGTTCTGAATCCCTACGAGCAGTACTTC.